These T cell receptor beta chains were read from a single sample in a study of blood T cell repertoires in COVID-19. Only in-frame clones appear in the TCRdb table, and some are missing; sequencing was by immunoSEQ multiplex PCR. The sample holds some 180,000 clones; around 90% are singletons and the top ten take about 0.59%. Source material: peripheral blood. These receptors were obtained from a man over 45 with acute or convalescent COVID-19. CDR3s include the opening cysteine and the closing phenylalanine or tryptophan. D genes are given only for firm matches. Some rows mark clone size as missing; the rest say once, few, many or name a class of expanded clone.

V gene,D gene,clone size,J gene,CDR3 protein,CDR3 DNA
TRBV7-8,.,.,TRBJ2-1,CASSSRKSYNEQFF,TGTGCCAGCAGCTCCAGGAAGTCCTACAATGAGCAGTTCTTC
TRBV28,.,.,TRBJ2-6,CASSLLSGSGANVLTF,TGTGCCAGCAGTCTCCTCTCAGGGTCTGGGGCCAACGTCCTGACTTTC
TRBV7-2,.,.,TRBJ2-2,CASSLARLQGPGELFF,TGTGCCAGCAGCTTAGCTCGCCTGCAGGGCCCCGGGGAGCTGTTTTTT
TRBV5-1,TRBD1,.,TRBJ2-1,CASKVTGGNYNEQFF,TGCGCCAGCAAGGTAACAGGGGGGAACTACAATGAGCAGTTCTTC
TRBV15,TRBD1,.,TRBJ1-2,CATSRDRTGGIRLTF,TGTGCCACCAGCAGAGATAGGACAGGAGGTATTCGGCTCACCTTC
TRBV27,.,.,TRBJ2-1,CASTPRAPGNEQFF,TGTGCCAGTACCCCGAGGGCCCCGGGCAATGAGCAGTTCTTC
TRBV9,TRBD1,.,TRBJ1-6,CASSPQGVFNSLLHF,TGTGCCAGCAGCCCCCAGGGGGTGTTTAATTCACTCCTCCACTTT
TRBV11-2,.,.,TRBJ1-1,CASSLDVWGLRNTEAFF,TGTGCCAGCAGCTTAGATGTTTGGGGACTTAGGAACACTGAAGCTTTCTTT
TRBV28,.,.,TRBJ1-1,CASSSVMRVRVNTEAFF,TGTGCCAGCAGTTCGGTTATGAGGGTAAGGGTAAACACTGAAGCTTTCTTT
TRBV10-3,.,.,TRBJ2-7,CAISETGRYEQYF,TGTGCCATCAGTGAAACAGGGCGCTACGAGCAGTACTTC
TRBV2,.,.,TRBJ1-5,CASSGYGDSNQPQHF,TGTGCCAGCAGTGGCTACGGAGATAGCAATCAGCCCCAGCATTTT
TRBV7-9,TRBD1,.,TRBJ2-7,CASSLFAPGQGLYF,TGTGCCAGCAGCTTATTCGCGCCGGGACAGGGCTTGTACTTC
TRBV30,.,.,TRBJ1-1,CAWRPETKNTEAFF,TGTGCCTGGAGGCCCGAGACTAAGAACACTGAAGCTTTCTTT
TRBV3-1/TRBV3-2,.,.,TRBJ1-2,CASSQDNGVYGYTF,TGTGCCAGCAGCCAAGATAACGGGGTCTATGGCTACACCTTC
TRBV7-9,.,.,TRBJ1-3,CASSYDLAGNTIYF,TGTGCCAGCAGCTACGACCTGGCAGGGAACACCATATATTTT
TRBV10-2,TRBD1,.,TRBJ1-5,CASADRGGNSNQPQHF,TGCGCCAGCGCGGACAGGGGGGGGAATAGCAATCAGCCCCAGCATTTT
TRBV30,.,.,TRBJ2-2,CAWAHLGARNGELFF,TGTGCCTGGGCCCATCTGGGGGCGCGGAACGGGGAGCTGTTTTTT
TRBV5-6,TRBD1,.,TRBJ1-3,CASSSGQGATIYF,TGTGCCAGCAGCTCTGGACAGGGGGCAACAATATATTTT
TRBV28,.,.,TRBJ1-2,CAVRGGNYGYTF,TGTGCAGTTAGGGGAGGGAACTATGGCTACACCTTC
TRBV9,.,.,TRBJ1-3,CASSAPVSGNTIYF,TGTGCCAGCAGCGCCCCGGTCTCTGGAAACACCATATATTTT
TRBV7-3,TRBD1,.,TRBJ2-5,CAGSLTGTGVYETQYF,TGTGCCGGCAGCTTAACGGGGACAGGGGTTTACGAGACCCAGTACTTC
TRBV29-1,TRBD2,.,TRBJ2-3,CSVNFAGAPDTQYF,TGCAGCGTTAATTTTGCGGGAGCCCCAGATACGCAGTATTTT
TRBV6-5,TRBD1,.,TRBJ2-3,CASRGTDTDTQYF,TGTGCCAGCAGGGGGACAGACACAGATACGCAGTATTTT
TRBV5-1,TRBD2,.,TRBJ2-1,CASTLAGVPSYNEQFF,TGCGCCAGCACACTAGCGGGAGTCCCCTCCTACAATGAGCAGTTCTTC
TRBV3-1/TRBV3-2,.,.,TRBJ1-2,CASSQDLHLYGYTF,TGTGCCAGCAGCCAAGATTTACACCTCTATGGCTACACCTTC
TRBV27,TRBD1,.,TRBJ1-6,CASSLLPRTGPNSPLHF,TGTGCCAGCAGTCTCCTCCCGAGGACAGGCCCCAATTCACCCCTCCACTTT
TRBV3-1/TRBV3-2,.,.,TRBJ2-7,CASSQQSYEQYF,TGTGCCAGCAGCCAACAATCCTACGAGCAGTACTTC
TRBV4-3,.,.,TRBJ1-1,CASSQDFGSTKAFF,TGCGCCAGCAGCCAAGATTTCGGGAGTACTAAAGCTTTCTTT
TRBV5-1,TRBD1,.,TRBJ1-6,CASSLDGTGSSPLHF,TGCGCCAGCAGCTTGGATGGGACAGGGTCCTCACCCCTCCACTTT
TRBV9,TRBD2,.,TRBJ2-7,CASNSGGPSYEQYF,TGTGCCAGCAACTCGGGGGGACCCTCCTACGAGCAGTACTTC
TRBV30,.,.,TRBJ2-4,CAWSRRGKNIQYF,TGTGCCTGGAGTCGTCGGGGGAAAAACATTCAGTACTTC
TRBV9,TRBD2,.,TRBJ2-2,CASSEPLAGGLAGELFF,TGTGCCAGCAGCGAACCACTAGCGGGGGGGCTGGCCGGGGAGCTGTTTTTT
TRBV2,.,.,TRBJ2-1,CASSEAQGSYNEQFF,TGTGCCAGCAGTGAGGCGCAGGGCTCCTACAATGAGCAGTTCTTC
TRBV7-9,.,.,TRBJ1-5,CASTDQVGPQHF,TGTGCCAGCACTGATCAGGTTGGGCCCCAGCATTTT
TRBV6-4,TRBD1,.,TRBJ1-5,CASSGTTGRYSNQPQHF,TGTGCCAGCAGTGGAACGACAGGGCGATATAGCAATCAGCCCCAGCATTTT
TRBV2,.,.,TRBJ2-1,CASLAGEQFF,TGTGCCAGCCTGGCGGGTGAGCAGTTCTTC
TRBV6-2/TRBV6-3,TRBD1,few,TRBJ2-1,CASSFAGTDYNEQFF,TGTGCCAGCAGTTTCGCCGGGACAGATTACAATGAGCAGTTCTTC
TRBV27,TRBD1,.,TRBJ2-7,CASSLAGQGTYEQYF,TGTGCCAGCAGTTTAGCTGGACAGGGCACCTACGAGCAGTACTTC
TRBV7-3,.,.,TRBJ1-1,CASSPQGGDTEAFF,TGTGCCAGCAGCCCACAGGGTGGGGACACTGAAGCTTTCTTT
TRBV12-3/TRBV12-4,TRBD1,.,TRBJ1-6,CASRGQGDSPLHF,TGTGCCAGCCGAGGACAGGGTGATTCACCCCTCCACTTT
TRBV24-1,.,.,TRBJ2-2,CATSDFQNTGELFF,TGTGCCACCAGTGATTTTCAGAACACCGGGGAGCTGTTTTTT
TRBV3-1/TRBV3-2,TRBD1,.,TRBJ2-2,CASSQVRGSGELFF,TGTGCCAGCAGCCAAGTCAGGGGGTCCGGGGAGCTGTTTTTT
TRBV9,.,.,TRBJ2-3,CASSVEAGIWADTQYF,TGTGCCAGCAGCGTAGAGGCGGGAATTTGGGCAGATACGCAGTATTTT
TRBV7-8,.,.,TRBJ2-1,CASSYTGQHNEQFF,TGTGCCAGCAGCTACACTGGGCAGCACAATGAGCAGTTCTTC
TRBV9,TRBD1,few,TRBJ1-1,CASTPGQGINTEAFF,TGTGCCAGCACACCGGGACAGGGGATTAACACTGAAGCTTTCTTT
TRBV7-2,TRBD1,.,TRBJ2-4,CASSLGWGRGHRIQYF,TGTGCCAGCAGCTTAGGGTGGGGCAGGGGGCATCGGATTCAGTACTTC
TRBV19,TRBD2,.,TRBJ2-1,CASSMAGVFREQFF,TGTGCCAGTAGTATGGCGGGGGTGTTTCGTGAGCAGTTCTTC
TRBV30,.,.,TRBJ1-1,CAWSVRRTNTEAFF,TGTGCCTGGAGTGTACGCAGGACTAACACTGAAGCTTTCTTT
TRBV4-1,TRBD1,.,TRBJ2-7,CASSRTGDYEQYF,TGCGCCAGCAGCCGTACAGGGGACTACGAGCAGTACTTC
TRBV4-1,.,.,TRBJ2-2,CASSQEAGNFAGELFF,TGCGCCAGCAGCCAAGAGGCAGGGAATTTCGCCGGGGAGCTGTTTTTT
TRBV7-9,TRBD2,.,TRBJ2-4,CASSSSGRANIQYF,TGTGCCAGCAGCTCTAGCGGGAGGGCCAATATTCAGTACTTC
TRBV18,TRBD1,.,TRBJ2-3,CASSPLGQLTDTQYF,TGTGCCAGCTCACCATTGGGACAGCTCACAGATACGCAGTATTTT